The following is a TCR beta chain sequence with its context. This record belongs to a study of blood T cell repertoires in COVID-19. Using immunoSEQ multiplex PCR, the repertoire was profiled, and TCRdb retains in-frame clones only, with some absent. The sample has 400,000 to 450,000 clones; about nine tenths are singletons. The CDR3 consists of 11 residues. Trimming removed 7 bases from V and 8 bases from J; junction bases left unmatched: 4. The V gene's germline CDR1 is SQVTM and CDR2 ANQGSEA. V is TRBV29-1 and J is TRBJ1-2, with 10 bases lining up with TRBD1. Sequencing was performed on peripheral blood. This sequence originates from a woman in her 30s with active or convalescent COVID-19. CDR3 sequence reads: CSAGQGEGYTF. CDR3 in DNA: TGCAGCGCCGGACAGGGGGAAGGCTACACCTTC.